Below are 5 T cell receptor beta chains sequenced from a single sample in a study of T cell clones after liver transplantation (dated by TCRdb to about 2019). The time point label of this sample denotes: pre-transplant. Libraries were made using the immunoSEQ multiplex PCR assay. In TCRdb, the immuneACCESS table is reduced to in-frame sequences with V and J assigned. These tables do not hold every clone; where another copy was compared, an unresolved V gene accounts for under half, and the others remain unexplained. This sample is represented by around 20,000 clones; 88% of them were singletons. Of the sample, 10% to 15% is held by the ten largest clones. Sequencing used CD8+ T cells from blood, obtained before liver transplant. The source of these receptors is a human donor who received a liver transplant.

The V and J genes are TRBV28 and TRBJ1-3; TRBD1 aligns across 7 bases. This CDR3 has 16 residues. In germline, CDR1 is MDHEN, CDR2 SYDVKM. V gave up 3 bases and J gave up 2 bases; unmatched junction bases: 7. CDR3 bases: TGTGCCAGCAGTTTTTTCGTAGGGGGCACTGGAAACACCATATATTTT. Its translation is CASSFFVGGTGNTIYF.

The rearrangement joins TRBV5-4 to TRBJ2-1; 8 nucleotides match TRBD2. This CDR3 is built from 16 residues. With V trimmed by 0 bases and J by 4 bases, 6 bases remained unmatched. The V gene's germline CDR1 is SGHNT and CDR2 YYREEE (reference sequence). The CDR3 coding sequence is TGTGCCAGCAGCTTGGCCGGCCTAGCGGGTTACAATGAGCAGTTCTTC. Its protein is CASSLAGLAGYNEQFF.

V is TRBV10-3 and J is TRBJ2-7; no firm D call. The germline CDR1 and CDR2 sequences are ENHRY and SYGVKD. The CDR3 is 14 residues long. Trimming cost V 2 bases and J 2 bases, with 10 bases left between them. The CDR3 here is CAISENTQAYEQYF. In DNA, the CDR3 is TGTGCCATCAGTGAGAACACACAAGCCTACGAGCAGTACTTC.

The chain is built from TRBV6-1 and TRBJ2-2; D is possibly TRBD1 or TRBD2 (6 bases each). V was trimmed by 10 bases and J by 4 bases, leaving 16 bases between them. The CDR3 totals 14 residues. Germline loops: CDR1 MNHNS, CDR2 SASEGT. The DNA for the CDR3 is TGTGCCACCCGACGGGGGCCGTTCACCGGGGAGCTGTTTTTT. The encoded protein is CATRRGPFTGELFF.

The chain couples TRBV7-8 to TRBJ2-5, with D perhaps assigned TRBD1 or TRBD2 (6 bases each). The CDR3 is 15 amino acids. CDR1 and CDR2 from the germline V gene are SGHVS and FQNEAQ. V was cut by 5 bases and J by 4 bases, with 17 bases left in between. The CDR3 region is CASSRLGQGPETQYF. CDR3 DNA: TGTGCCAGCAGCCGACTAGGCCAGGGGCCAGAGACCCAGTACTTC.